These T cell receptor beta chains were read from a single sample in a study of blood T cell repertoires in COVID-19. The table came from immunoSEQ multiplex PCR; TCRdb's copy has only in-frame clones and leaves some out. The table records about 200,000 clones, about four fifths of them present only once. The sample taken for sequencing was peripheral blood. The receptor set was obtained from a woman aged 40 to 50 with active or convalescent COVID-19. Both conserved end residues are part of each CDR3. Only some rows state a clone size, as once, few, many or a class for expanded clones.

v_gene	abundance	j_gene	len	CDR3aa
TRBV3-1/TRBV3-2	.	TRBJ1-1	16	CASSQGRGQGNTEAFF
TRBV24-1	once	TRBJ2-1	16	CATSDPSGGAYNEQFF
TRBV12-3/TRBV12-4	.	TRBJ1-1	9	CASSPVAFF
TRBV18	few	TRBJ1-4	14	CASSPGQGDEKLFF
TRBV6-2/TRBV6-3	.	TRBJ2-5	17	CASSYSPLAGTQETQYF
TRBV7-2	many	TRBJ2-2	15	CASSLWTGMTGELFF
TRBV7-8	.	TRBJ2-5	15	CASSFARQSQETQYF
TRBV9	few	TRBJ1-2	15	CASSVEAGGDYGYTF
TRBV6-1	.	TRBJ2-5	11	CASSEGFSEYF
TRBV5-1	.	TRBJ2-7	16	CASSLALAGGYYEQYF
TRBV2	.	TRBJ2-5	13	CASSREALETQYF
TRBV9	.	TRBJ2-5	13	CASSVAGEETQYF
TRBV9	.	TRBJ2-3	15	CASSVAAGGWDTQYF
TRBV19	.	TRBJ2-3	14	CASSVTGSTDTQYF
TRBV19	.	TRBJ2-2	14	CASRGQGNTGELFF
TRBV9	.	TRBJ2-7	14	CASSVGVTAYEQYF
TRBV12-3/TRBV12-4	once	TRBJ1-2	12	CASSLLSGGVPF
TRBV6-5	once	TRBJ1-2	13	CASSYSNGGGYTF
TRBV6-5	.	TRBJ1-1	14	CASGFLGVNTEAFF
TRBV7-3	few	TRBJ2-1	16	CASSVTGPGPYNEQFF
TRBV6-2/TRBV6-3	.	TRBJ1-6	17	CASSYSSFGKNNSPLHF
TRBV6-5	.	TRBJ1-2	14	CASRFDRGSGGYTF
TRBV5-1	.	TRBJ2-5	16	CASSLTGGLGQETQYF
TRBV28	.	TRBJ2-5	15	CASSLGGGLWKTQYF
TRBV2	.	TRBJ2-3	12	CARGQSTDTQYF
TRBV30	few	TRBJ1-4	15	CAWRRGGLTNEKLFF
TRBV7-2	.	TRBJ2-7	17	CASSPGRVLGRGYEQYF
TRBV11-3	.	TRBJ2-1	15	CASSLRTSGGNEQFF
TRBV21-1	.	TRBJ1-5	19	CASSKLGAKPGQENQPQHF
TRBV2	.	TRBJ2-1	15	CASSSPGQAPNEQFF
TRBV9	.	TRBJ2-5	15	CASSGGLAGGETQYF
TRBV30	.	TRBJ1-2	15	CAWSGGGRVNYGYTF
TRBV1	.	TRBJ2-3	17	CTSNSAGEYTSTDTQYF
TRBV11-2	.	TRBJ1-5	15	CASSPSGENNQPQHF
TRBV4-2	.	TRBJ2-3	16	CASSQARGGTTDTQYF
TRBV24-1	.	TRBJ2-3	13	CATASPGTDTQYF
TRBV29-1	.	TRBJ1-5	14	CSVTDSNSNQPQHF
TRBV7-9	.	TRBJ1-2	15	CASSAPGQVGFGYTF
TRBV6-1	.	TRBJ2-5	14	CASSEGEGGETQYF
TRBV2	.	TRBJ2-1	13	CATLRDRNNEQFF
TRBV24-1	.	TRBJ1-2	12	CATSGPNYGYTF